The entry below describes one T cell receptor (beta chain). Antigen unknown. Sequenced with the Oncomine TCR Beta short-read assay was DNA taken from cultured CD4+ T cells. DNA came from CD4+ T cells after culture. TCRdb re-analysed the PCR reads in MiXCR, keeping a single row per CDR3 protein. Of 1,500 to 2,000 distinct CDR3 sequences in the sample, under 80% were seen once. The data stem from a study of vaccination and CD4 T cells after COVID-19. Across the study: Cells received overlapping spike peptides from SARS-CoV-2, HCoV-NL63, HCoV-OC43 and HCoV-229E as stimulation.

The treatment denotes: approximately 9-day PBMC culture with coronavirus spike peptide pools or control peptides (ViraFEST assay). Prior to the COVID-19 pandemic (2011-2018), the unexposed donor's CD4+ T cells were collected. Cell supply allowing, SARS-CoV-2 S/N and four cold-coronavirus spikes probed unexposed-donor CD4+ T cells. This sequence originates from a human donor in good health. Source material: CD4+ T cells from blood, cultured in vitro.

The CDR3 nucleotides read TGCAGTGCTCCGGACAGGGGGAAAAACATTCAGTACTTC. Translated: CSAPDRGKNIQYF. The chain is built from TRBV20-1 and TRBJ2-4; TRBD1 agrees at 10 bases. CDR1 and CDR2 (germline): DFQATT, SNEGSKA (reference sequence). J gave up 4 bases and V 5 bases, and 2 bases lay outside the gene matches. The CDR3 contains 13 residues.